This T cell receptor beta chain was identified during a study of Graves' ophthalmopathy and Graves' hyperthyroidism. The study, taken as a whole, reports: Most expanded thyroid clonotypes above 0.001 frequency also appeared in blood.

Amplified TCR beta CDR3 regions were obtained using RNA transcripts as template. The first-round RT-PCR employed HTBI primers together with the Qiagen OneStep RT-PCR kit. A multiplex PCR was then performed as the second round. One entry per CDR3 protein, called by TCRdb with MiXCR from the multiplex PCR reads. Here the sample spans about 220,000 distinct CDR3 sequences, about 22% being singletons. This clonotype was seen many times. Its antigen remains unknown. All donors with ophthalmopathy were recorded as having moderate-to-severe activity, CAS ≥3, NOSPECS ≥4 and a duration under 3 months. Among the exclusions were patients with other autoimmune diseases, uncontrolled infections, pregnancy or lactation. This CDR3 is built from 11 residues. The V gene's germline CDR1 is LNHDA and CDR2 SQIVND (reference sequence). V gave up 6 bases and J gave up 7 bases, with 9 bases separating them.

The sample was peripheral blood. This receptor was taken from a woman in her forties or fifties with Graves' ophthalmopathy. The V gene is TRBV19, the J gene TRBJ1-2, with D maybe TRBD1 (5 bases). CDR3 region: CASRRGAGYTF. The CDR3 DNA reads as TGTGCCAGTAGAAGAGGGGCTGGCTACACCTTC. The variable domain in full, completed from reference TRBV19 and TRBJ1-2, reads DGGITQSPKYLFRKEGQNVTLSCEQNLNHDAMYWYRQDPGQGLRLIYYSQIVNDFQKGDIAEGYSVSREKKESFPLTVTSAQKNPTAFYLCASRRGAGYTFGSGTRLTVV.